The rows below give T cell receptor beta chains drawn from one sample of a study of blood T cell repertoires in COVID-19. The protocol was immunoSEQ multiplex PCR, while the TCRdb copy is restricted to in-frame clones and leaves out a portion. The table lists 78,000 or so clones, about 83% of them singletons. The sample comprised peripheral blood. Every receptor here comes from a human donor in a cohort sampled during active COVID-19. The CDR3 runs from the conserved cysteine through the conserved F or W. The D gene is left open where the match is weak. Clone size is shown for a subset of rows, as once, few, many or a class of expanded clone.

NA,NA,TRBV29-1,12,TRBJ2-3,CSVEIAADTQYF,TGCAGCGTTGAAATAGCTGCAGATACGCAGTATTTT
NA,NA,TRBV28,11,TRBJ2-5,CAIDSQETQYF,TGTGCCATCGACAGCCAAGAGACCCAGTACTTC
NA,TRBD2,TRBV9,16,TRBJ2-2,CASSVLSGGLTGELFF,TGTGCCAGCAGCGTACTTAGCGGGGGACTCACCGGGGAGCTGTTTTTT
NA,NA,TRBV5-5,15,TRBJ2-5,CASSGTLKALETQYF,TGTGCCAGCAGCGGGACACTCAAGGCATTGGAGACCCAGTACTTC
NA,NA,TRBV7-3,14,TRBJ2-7,CASSIDSGTYEQYF,TGTGCCAGCAGCATCGACTCCGGGACCTACGAGCAGTACTTC
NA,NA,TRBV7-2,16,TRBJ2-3,CASSLGAGGLTDTQYF,TGTGCCAGCAGCTTAGGTGCCGGGGGGCTCACAGATACGCAGTATTTT
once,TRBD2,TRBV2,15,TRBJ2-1,CASSPTSGVDNEQFF,TGTGCCAGCAGTCCGACTAGCGGGGTGGACAATGAGCAGTTCTTC
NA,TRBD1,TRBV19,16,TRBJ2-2,CASSAPGQGRAGELFF,TGTGCCAGTAGTGCCCCGGGACAGGGTAGGGCCGGGGAGCTGTTTTTT
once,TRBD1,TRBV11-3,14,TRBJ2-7,CASSRGQATYEQYF,TGTGCCAGCAGCCGGGGACAGGCTACCTACGAGCAGTACTTC
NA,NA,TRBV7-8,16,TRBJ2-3,CASKQGVGLRTDTQYF,TGTGCCAGCAAGCAAGGTGTCGGACTTCGCACAGATACGCAGTATTTT
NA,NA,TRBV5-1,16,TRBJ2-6,CASSPFGQAGANVLTF,TGCGCCAGCAGCCCCTTTGGTCAGGCTGGGGCCAACGTCCTGACTTTC
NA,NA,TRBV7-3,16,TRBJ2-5,CASSLKRETVQETQYF,TGTGCCAGCAGCTTAAAGAGGGAAACTGTACAAGAGACCCAGTACTTC
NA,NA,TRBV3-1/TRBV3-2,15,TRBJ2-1,CASSKEGRNYNEQFF,TGTGCCAGCAGCAAAGAGGGGAGGAACTACAATGAGCAGTTCTTC
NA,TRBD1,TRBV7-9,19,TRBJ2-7,CASSFVGPLLGTAPVEQYF,TGTGCCAGCAGCTTCGTTGGGCCCCTTTTAGGGACAGCTCCTGTCGAGCAGTACTTC
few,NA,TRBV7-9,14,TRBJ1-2,CASSLSEGIYGYTF,TGTGCCAGCAGCCTCTCCGAGGGCATCTATGGCTACACCTTC
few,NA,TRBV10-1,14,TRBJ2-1,CASSERGRADEQFF,TGCGCCAGCAGTGAAAGGGGCAGGGCTGATGAGCAGTTCTTC
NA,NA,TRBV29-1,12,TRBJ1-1,CSVDSGGTEAFF,TGCAGCGTTGATTCTGGGGGGACTGAAGCTTTCTTT
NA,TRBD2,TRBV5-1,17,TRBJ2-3,CASSAGLASPVGGTQYF,TGCGCCAGCAGCGCGGGACTAGCCTCCCCCGTGGGCGGTACGCAGTATTTT
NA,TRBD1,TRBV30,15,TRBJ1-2,CAWSATDRADYGYTF,TGTGCCTGGAGTGCGACGGACAGGGCGGACTATGGCTACACCTTC
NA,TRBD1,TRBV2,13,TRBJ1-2,CASTVAGGYGYTF,TGTGCCAGCACCGTGGCAGGGGGGTATGGCTACACCTTC
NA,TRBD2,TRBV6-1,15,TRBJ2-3,CASSEFRGGTDTQYF,TGTGCCAGCAGTGAATTTCGGGGGGGCACAGATACGCAGTATTTT
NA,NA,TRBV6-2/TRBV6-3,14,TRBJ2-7,CASSLQQGTYEQYF,TGTGCCAGCAGTCTCCAACAGGGTACCTACGAGCAGTACTTC
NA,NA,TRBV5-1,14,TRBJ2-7,CASSQGDTSYEQYF,TGCGCCAGCAGTCAAGGCGACACTTCCTACGAGCAGTACTTC
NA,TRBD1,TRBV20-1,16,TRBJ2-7,CSASGQQGLIRYEQYF,TGCAGTGCTAGTGGCCAACAGGGGTTGATAAGGTACGAGCAGTACTTC
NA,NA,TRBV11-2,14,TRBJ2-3,CASSLGGSTDTQYF,TGTGCCAGCAGCTTAGGCGGGAGCACAGATACGCAGTATTTT
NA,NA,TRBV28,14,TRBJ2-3,CASIAGGSFYAQYF,TGTGCCAGCATTGCTGGGGGGAGTTTCTACGCGCAGTATTTT
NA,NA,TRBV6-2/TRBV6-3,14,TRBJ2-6,CASSFPFGANVLTF,TGTGCCAGCAGTTTCCCCTTTGGGGCCAACGTCCTGACTTTC
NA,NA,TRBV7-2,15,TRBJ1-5,CASSLDTRRDQPQHF,TGTGCCAGCAGCTTAGATACCCGCAGGGATCAGCCCCAGCATTTT
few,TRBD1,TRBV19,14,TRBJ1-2,CASSIRGQGYGYTF,TGTGCCAGTAGTATTCGCGGACAGGGATATGGCTACACCTTC
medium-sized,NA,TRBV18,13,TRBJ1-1,CAGSGMTETEAFF,TGTGCCGGTTCGGGGATGACCGAAACTGAAGCTTTCTTT
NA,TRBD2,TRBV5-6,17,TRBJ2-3,CASSTRSGRSSTDTQYF,TGTGCCAGCAGCACGAGGAGCGGGAGGTCAAGCACAGATACGCAGTATTTT